This TCR beta chain was sequenced for a study of T cells after yellow fever vaccination. This clonotype has more than one count but fewer than ten. V lost 5 bases and J lost 4; bases outside the gene matches: 7. Germline assignment: CDR1 SGHTA and CDR2 FQGNSA. This CDR3 region has 16 residues. Via MiXCR, TCRdb re-called the 5' RACE reads, giving one row per CDR3 protein. This repertoire shows approximately 550,000 distinct CDR3 sequences, roughly 13% found once; its top ten account for more than 13%. The sample in question was PBMCs, obtained on the day of the yellow fever booster vaccination. This receptor was obtained from a young man who received the YFV17D yellow fever vaccine. V gene TRBV7-2 combines with J gene TRBJ2-2, with 10 bases lining up with TRBD2. The CDR3 here is CASSTETSGFTGELFF. The DNA for the CDR3 is TGTGCCAGCAGCACCGAGACTAGCGGGTTCACCGGGGAGCTGTTTTTT.